The clone carrying this T cell receptor beta chain showed up just a few times. Germline V CDR1 and CDR2: MNHNS, SASEGT. CDR3 length: 16 amino acids. The V end lost 1 base, the J end lost 0 bases, and 10 bases lay between the germline ends. The data belong to a study of blood T cell repertoires in COVID-19. Study overall: The cDNA or gDNA used as material had been derived from T cells, B-cell-depleted T cells, or PBMCs.

Profiled with immunoSEQ multiplex PCR; TCRdb holds only in-frame clones, not every one. This table holds 120,000 to 150,000 clones, 84% found once. This rearrangement joins TRBV6-1 to TRBJ1-5; D is unresolved. Sequenced input: PBMCs or T cells enriched from blood (not recorded which). This clonotype was sampled from a woman between 45 and 65 years old with acute COVID-19. The CDR3 DNA follows: TGTGCCAGCAGTGAAGTAGGCGGATTTAGCAATCAGCCCCAGCATTTT. This codes for CASSEVGGFSNQPQHF.